Listed below are T cell receptor beta chains from one sample, sequenced in a study of blood T cell repertoires in COVID-19. The assay was immunoSEQ multiplex PCR, and TCRdb's table has in-frame clones only and misses some. The sample lists 100,000 to 150,000 clones; roughly 86% were seen once. The sample consisted of peripheral blood. Source of these receptors: a human donor in a cohort sampled during active COVID-19. CDR3s include the opening cysteine and the closing phenylalanine or tryptophan. D genes are given only for firm matches. A clone size is listed for some rows: how often the clone was seen (once, few, many), or a class if it is expanded.

v_call	d_call	clone_size	j_call	cdr3_aa	cdr3_nt
TRBV30	TRBD2	once	TRBJ2-3	CAWSGLAGVTDTQYF	TGTGCCTGGAGTGGTCTAGCGGGAGTGACAGATACGCAGTATTTT
TRBV6-5	.	.	TRBJ2-7	CASSLGQGLPYEQYF	TGTGCCAGCAGTCTCGGACAGGGACTACCCTACGAGCAGTACTTC
TRBV10-3	.	.	TRBJ2-7	CAISDEAYEQYF	TGTGCCATCAGTGATGAGGCCTACGAGCAGTACTTC
TRBV18	.	.	TRBJ2-3	CASSPPSVDTQYF	TGTGCCAGCTCACCACCGAGCGTAGATACGCAGTATTTT
TRBV5-4	TRBD1	few	TRBJ2-2	CASSLGQPGGGELFF	TGTGCCAGCAGCTTGGGGCAACCAGGGGGCGGGGAGCTGTTTTTT
TRBV21-1	.	.	TRBJ1-2	CASTPTGDGYTF	TGTGCCAGCACCCCGACAGGGGATGGCTACACCTTC
TRBV10-2	TRBD2	.	TRBJ2-1	CASRPAGVGSNEQFF	TGCGCCAGCAGGCCAGCGGGAGTAGGGTCCAATGAGCAGTTCTTC
TRBV5-1	TRBD1	.	TRBJ2-1	CASRVQGAYRRREQFF	TGCGCCAGCAGGGTTCAGGGGGCGTACCGCCGTAGGGAGCAGTTCTTC
TRBV24-1	.	.	TRBJ2-5	CATSDWVDNQETQYF	TGTGCCACCAGTGATTGGGTGGACAACCAAGAGACCCAGTACTTC
TRBV15	.	.	TRBJ2-7	CATSRADNGPYEQYF	TGTGCCACCAGCAGGGCGGACAACGGTCCCTACGAGCAGTACTTC
TRBV28	.	.	TRBJ1-6	CASSKFNSFNSPLHF	TGTGCCAGCAGCAAATTCAACAGCTTTAATTCACCCCTCCACTTT
TRBV2	.	.	TRBJ2-2	CASSRTNGELFF	TGTGCCAGCAGTCGGACAAACGGGGAGCTGTTTTTT
TRBV24-1	.	.	TRBJ2-1	CAIDMGGADYNEQFF	TGTGCCATCGATATGGGGGGAGCGGACTACAATGAGCAGTTCTTC
TRBV6-6	.	.	TRBJ2-5	CASNQPSRTQETQYF	TGTGCCAGCAACCAACCATCGAGAACGCAAGAGACCCAGTACTTC
TRBV28	.	few	TRBJ1-5	CASSPWGEGGNQPQHF	TGTGCCAGCAGTCCCTGGGGGGAGGGGGGAAATCAGCCCCAGCATTTT
TRBV28	TRBD2	.	TRBJ2-1	CASSLRELAGVWEQFF	TGTGCCAGCAGTTTGCGAGAGCTAGCGGGAGTCTGGGAGCAGTTCTTC
TRBV18	.	.	TRBJ1-1	CASSPKLANTEAFF	TGTGCCAGCTCACCCAAATTAGCGAACACTGAAGCTTTCTTT
TRBV4-1	TRBD2	.	TRBJ2-3	CASRVAGAADTQYF	TGCGCCAGCCGGGTAGCGGGAGCAGCAGATACGCAGTATTTT
TRBV30	.	.	TRBJ2-5	CAWRGLDRIQETQYF	TGTGCCTGGAGGGGGCTCGACAGGATCCAAGAGACCCAGTACTTC
TRBV18	.	few	TRBJ2-7	CASSPPGGPYEQYF	TGTGCCAGCTCACCACCGGGGGGACCCTACGAGCAGTACTTC
TRBV21-1	.	.	TRBJ1-2	CASSARTDGRHGYTF	TGTGCCAGCAGCGCCCGGACAGACGGAAGGCACGGCTACACCTTC
TRBV7-3	.	.	TRBJ2-3	CASSSRPPPDTQYF	TGTGCCAGCAGCTCTAGGCCCCCTCCAGATACGCAGTATTTT
TRBV9	TRBD2	.	TRBJ2-7	CASSVGWSSGMIYEQYF	TGTGCCAGCAGCGTAGGTTGGTCTAGCGGGATGATCTACGAGCAGTACTTC
TRBV3-1/TRBV3-2	TRBD2	.	TRBJ2-1	CASSQGGLAGVGEQFF	TGTGCCAGCAGCCAAGGTGGGCTAGCGGGAGTCGGTGAGCAGTTCTTC
TRBV6-2/TRBV6-3	.	.	TRBJ2-3	CASSYSAGTFYTQYF	TGTGCCAGCAGTTACTCTGCCGGGACTTTTTATACGCAGTATTTT
TRBV2	.	once	TRBJ2-5	CASRGNLDRPAETQYF	TGTGCCAGCAGAGGGAACTTGGACAGACCCGCCGAGACCCAGTACTTC
TRBV11-3	TRBD1	once	TRBJ1-2	CASSLDRAPRDRGRGGYTF	TGTGCCAGCAGCTTAGATAGGGCCCCCCGGGACAGGGGGCGAGGAGGCTACACCTTC
TRBV12-3/TRBV12-4	.	.	TRBJ2-1	CASREGLPNEQFF	TGTGCCAGCAGAGAGGGACTTCCCAATGAGCAGTTCTTC
TRBV28	.	.	TRBJ2-7	CASSRLGAEQYF	TGTGCCAGCAGCCGCCTAGGGGCCGAGCAGTACTTC
TRBV4-1	TRBD2	.	TRBJ2-5	CASSQERPGSGSAETQYF	TGCGCCAGCAGCCAAGAAAGACCGGGAAGCGGGAGTGCAGAGACCCAGTACTTC
TRBV5-1	TRBD1	.	TRBJ2-6	CASSFGTGTSGANVLTF	TGCGCCAGCAGCTTTGGGACAGGTACTTCTGGGGCCAACGTCCTGACTTTC
TRBV6-6	.	few	TRBJ1-3	CATLSAGWGTIYF	TGTGCCACCTTATCAGCGGGCTGGGGTACCATATATTTT
TRBV2	.	.	TRBJ1-1	CASGGGHRTLNTEAFF	TGTGCCAGCGGGGGGGGACATCGAACTTTGAACACTGAAGCTTTCTTT
TRBV27	TRBD2	.	TRBJ2-5	CASSLEGPYSGRGYQETQYF	TGTGCCAGCAGTTTAGAGGGCCCGTATAGCGGGAGGGGGTACCAAGAGACCCAGTACTTC
TRBV5-1	.	.	TRBJ2-1	CASSLELDTYNEQFF	TGCGCCAGCAGCTTGGAGTTAGACACCTACAATGAGCAGTTCTTC
TRBV27	.	.	TRBJ1-1	CASSSFPGLMNTEAFF	TGTGCCAGCAGTTCTTTCCCGGGACTCATGAACACTGAAGCTTTCTTT
TRBV11-2	.	.	TRBJ2-1	CASSFGGDNEQFF	TGTGCCAGCAGCTTTGGCGGGGACAATGAGCAGTTCTTC
TRBV11-2	.	.	TRBJ1-1	CASSANPRLNTEAFF	TGTGCCAGCAGCGCGAACCCCCGATTGAACACTGAAGCTTTCTTT
TRBV7-9	TRBD1	many	TRBJ2-1	CASSPGTVRFF	TGTGCCAGCAGCCCGGGGACAGTTCGGTTCTTC
TRBV5-1	TRBD1	.	TRBJ2-1	CASSRGQINEQFF	TGCGCCAGCAGCAGGGGACAGATAAATGAGCAGTTCTTC
TRBV21-1	.	.	TRBJ1-1	CASQGGNTEAFF	TGTGCCAGCCAAGGGGGGAACACTGAAGCTTTCTTT
TRBV28	TRBD2	.	TRBJ2-1	CASSPAVLAGGKGPFF	TGTGCCAGCAGTCCCGCCGTCCTAGCGGGAGGGAAGGGGCCGTTCTTC
TRBV7-6	TRBD1	.	TRBJ1-1	CASSFHPDRVNTEAFF	TGTGCCAGCAGCTTCCACCCGGACAGGGTGAACACTGAAGCTTTCTTT
TRBV5-1	.	.	TRBJ2-1	CASSLSIQGVYNEQFF	TGCGCCAGCAGCTTGTCTATTCAGGGTGTCTACAATGAGCAGTTCTTC
TRBV20-1	.	.	TRBJ2-1	CSASQADPYNEQFF	TGCAGTGCTAGTCAAGCGGATCCCTACAATGAGCAGTTCTTC
TRBV7-2	.	.	TRBJ2-1	CASSSPGSRGLNEQFF	TGTGCCAGCAGCTCTCCTGGTTCTAGGGGCCTCAATGAGCAGTTCTTC
TRBV2	.	.	TRBJ1-3	CASWGEHSGNTIYF	TGTGCCAGCTGGGGGGAGCACTCTGGAAACACCATATATTTT
TRBV12-5	.	.	TRBJ1-6	CASGLGQLNSPLHF	TGTGCTAGTGGTTTGGGGCAGTTAAATTCACCCCTCCACTTT
TRBV5-1	.	.	TRBJ1-1	CASSLAQGRTEAFF	TGCGCCAGCAGCTTGGCCCAGGGCAGGACTGAAGCTTTCTTT
TRBV4-2	.	once	TRBJ1-2	CASSQDLTELNYGYTF	TGTGCCAGCAGCCAAGATCTAACAGAACTCAACTATGGCTACACCTTC
TRBV6-5	.	.	TRBJ2-2	CASSYGQGNGELFF	TGTGCCAGCAGTTACGGGCAGGGAAACGGGGAGCTGTTTTTT